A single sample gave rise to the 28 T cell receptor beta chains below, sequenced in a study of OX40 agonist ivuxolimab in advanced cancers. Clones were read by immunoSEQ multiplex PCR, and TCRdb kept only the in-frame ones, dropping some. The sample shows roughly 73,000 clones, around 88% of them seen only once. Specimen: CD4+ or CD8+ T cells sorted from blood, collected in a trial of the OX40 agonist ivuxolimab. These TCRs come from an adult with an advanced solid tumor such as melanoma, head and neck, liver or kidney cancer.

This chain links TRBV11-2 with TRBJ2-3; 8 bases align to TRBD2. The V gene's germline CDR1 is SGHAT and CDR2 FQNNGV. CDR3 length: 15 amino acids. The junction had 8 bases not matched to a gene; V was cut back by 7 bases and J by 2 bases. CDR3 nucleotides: TGTGCCAGCATGCGGGGGACTAGACTCACAGATACGCAGTATTTT. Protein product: CASMRGTRLTDTQYF.

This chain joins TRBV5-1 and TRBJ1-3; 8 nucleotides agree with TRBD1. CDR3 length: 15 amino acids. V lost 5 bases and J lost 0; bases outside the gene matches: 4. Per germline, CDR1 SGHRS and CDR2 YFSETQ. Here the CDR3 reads CASSMTGDSGNTIYF. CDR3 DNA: TGCGCCAGCAGTATGACAGGGGACTCTGGAAACACCATATATTTT.

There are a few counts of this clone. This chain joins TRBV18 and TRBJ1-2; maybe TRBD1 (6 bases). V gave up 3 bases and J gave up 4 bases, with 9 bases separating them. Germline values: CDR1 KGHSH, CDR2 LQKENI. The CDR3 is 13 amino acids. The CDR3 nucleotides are TGTGCCAGCTCACCGCGAGGGGGCTATGGCTACACCTTC. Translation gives CASSPRGGYGYTF.

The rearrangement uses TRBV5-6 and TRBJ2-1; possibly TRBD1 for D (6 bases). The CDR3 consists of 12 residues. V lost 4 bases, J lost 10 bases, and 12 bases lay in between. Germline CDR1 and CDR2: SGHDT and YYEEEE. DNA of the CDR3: TGTGCCAGCAGCCCTGGGCAGGGGGAGCAGTTCTTC. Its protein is CASSPGQGEQFF.

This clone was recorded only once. The CDR3 DNA is TGTGCCATCAGTGAGGGGGGGAGAGTAGATACGCAGTATTTT. Protein: CAISEGGRVDTQYF. The chain employs TRBV10-3 and TRBJ2-3; perhaps TRBD2 as D (6 bases). Trimming stripped 2 bases from V and 5 bases from J, with 11 bases between. The germline V gene has CDR1 ENHRY and CDR2 SYGVKD. The CDR3 is made up of 14 amino acids.

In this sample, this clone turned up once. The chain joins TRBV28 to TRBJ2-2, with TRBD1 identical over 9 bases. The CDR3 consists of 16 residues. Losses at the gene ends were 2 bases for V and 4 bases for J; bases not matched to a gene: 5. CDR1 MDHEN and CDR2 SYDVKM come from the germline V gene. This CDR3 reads CASSLGTGFITGELFF. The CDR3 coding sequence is TGTGCCAGCAGTTTAGGGACAGGGTTTATCACCGGGGAGCTGTTTTTT.

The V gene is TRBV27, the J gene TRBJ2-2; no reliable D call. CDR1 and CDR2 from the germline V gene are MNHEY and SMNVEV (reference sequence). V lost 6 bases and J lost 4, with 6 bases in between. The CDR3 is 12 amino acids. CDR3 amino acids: CASSTFTGELFF. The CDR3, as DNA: TGTGCCAGCAGCACATTCACCGGGGAGCTGTTTTTT.

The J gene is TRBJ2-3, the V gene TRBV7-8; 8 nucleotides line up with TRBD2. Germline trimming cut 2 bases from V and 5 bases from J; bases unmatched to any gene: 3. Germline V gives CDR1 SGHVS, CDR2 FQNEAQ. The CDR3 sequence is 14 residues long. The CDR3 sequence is CASSLSAGGDTQYF. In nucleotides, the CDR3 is TGTGCCAGCAGCTTATCGGCGGGAGGAGATACGCAGTATTTT.

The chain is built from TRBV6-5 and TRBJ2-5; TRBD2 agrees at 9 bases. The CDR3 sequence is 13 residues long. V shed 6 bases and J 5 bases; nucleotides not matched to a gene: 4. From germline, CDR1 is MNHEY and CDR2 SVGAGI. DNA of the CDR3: TGTGCCAGCAGAGCGGGGGGACGGGAGACCCAGTACTTC. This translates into CASRAGGRETQYF.

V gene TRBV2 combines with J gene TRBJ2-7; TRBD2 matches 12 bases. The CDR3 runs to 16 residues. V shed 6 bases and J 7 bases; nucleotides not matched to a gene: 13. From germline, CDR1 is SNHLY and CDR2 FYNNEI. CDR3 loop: CASRLTSGRSPQEQYF. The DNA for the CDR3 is TGTGCCAGCAGACTAACTAGCGGGAGGAGTCCACAAGAGCAGTACTTC.

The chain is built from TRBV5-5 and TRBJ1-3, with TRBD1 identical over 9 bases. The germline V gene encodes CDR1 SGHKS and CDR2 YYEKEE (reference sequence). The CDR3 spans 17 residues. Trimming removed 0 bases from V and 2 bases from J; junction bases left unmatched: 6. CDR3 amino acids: CASSLGSGTGTGNTIYF. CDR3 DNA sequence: TGTGCCAGCAGCTTGGGTTCAGGGACAGGGACTGGAAACACCATATATTTT.

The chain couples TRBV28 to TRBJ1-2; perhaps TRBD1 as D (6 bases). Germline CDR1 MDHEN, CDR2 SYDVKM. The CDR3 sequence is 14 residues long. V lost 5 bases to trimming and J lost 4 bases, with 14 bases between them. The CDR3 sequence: CASSEGGAIYGYTF. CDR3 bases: TGTGCCAGCAGTGAGGGGGGTGCTATCTATGGCTACACCTTC.

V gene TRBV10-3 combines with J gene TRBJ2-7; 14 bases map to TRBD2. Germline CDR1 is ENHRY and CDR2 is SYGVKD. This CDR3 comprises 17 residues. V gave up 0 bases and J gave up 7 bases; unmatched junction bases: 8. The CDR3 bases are TGTGCCATCAGTGAGTCGACGCGGACTAGCGGGAGGCAGGAGCAGTACTTC. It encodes CAISESTRTSGRQEQYF.

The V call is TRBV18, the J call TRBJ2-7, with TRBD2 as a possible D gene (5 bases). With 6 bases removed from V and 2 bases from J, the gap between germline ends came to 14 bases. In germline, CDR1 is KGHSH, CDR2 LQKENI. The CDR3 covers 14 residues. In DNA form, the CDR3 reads TGTGCCAGCTCCCCTAGCCGGTCGACCTACGAGCAGTACTTC. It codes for CASSPSRSTYEQYF.

CDR3 nucleotides: TGTGCCAGCTCACCAGGGTACGACCCGGGCAATCAGCCCCAGCATTTT. The encoded protein is CASSPGYDPGNQPQHF. The chain has TRBV18 and TRBJ1-5, with D hard to call. Germline-derived CDR1 and CDR2 are KGHSH and LQKENI. Trimming took 2 bases from V and 2 from J, leaving 13 bases between them. The CDR3 extends over 16 amino acids.

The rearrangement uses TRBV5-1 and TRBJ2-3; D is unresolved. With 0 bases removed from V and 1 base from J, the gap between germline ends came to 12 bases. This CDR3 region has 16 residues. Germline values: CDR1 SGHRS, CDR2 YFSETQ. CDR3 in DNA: TGCGCCAGCAGCTTGGAAGCTGTTATGCGCACAGATACGCAGTATTTT. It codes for CASSLEAVMRTDTQYF.

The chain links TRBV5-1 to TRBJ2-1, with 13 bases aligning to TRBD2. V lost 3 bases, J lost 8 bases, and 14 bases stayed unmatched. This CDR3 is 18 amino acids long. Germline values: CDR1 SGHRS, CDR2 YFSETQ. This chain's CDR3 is CASSSTGTSGASWYEQFF. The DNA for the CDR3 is TGCGCCAGCAGCTCCACCGGGACTAGCGGGGCCTCGTGGTATGAGCAGTTCTTC.

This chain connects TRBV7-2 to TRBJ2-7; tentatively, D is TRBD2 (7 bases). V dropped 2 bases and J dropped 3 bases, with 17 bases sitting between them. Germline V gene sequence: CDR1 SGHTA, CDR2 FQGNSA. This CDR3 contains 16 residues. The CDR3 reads CASSLWGAGESYEQYF. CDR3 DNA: TGTGCCAGCAGCTTATGGGGGGCGGGAGAGAGCTACGAGCAGTACTTC.

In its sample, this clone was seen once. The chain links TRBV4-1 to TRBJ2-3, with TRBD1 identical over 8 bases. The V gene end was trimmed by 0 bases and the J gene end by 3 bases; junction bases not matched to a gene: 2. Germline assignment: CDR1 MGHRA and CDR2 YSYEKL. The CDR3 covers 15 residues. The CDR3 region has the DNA TGCGCCAGCAGCCAAGACAGGGGGCGGACAGATACGCAGTATTTT. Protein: CASSQDRGRTDTQYF.

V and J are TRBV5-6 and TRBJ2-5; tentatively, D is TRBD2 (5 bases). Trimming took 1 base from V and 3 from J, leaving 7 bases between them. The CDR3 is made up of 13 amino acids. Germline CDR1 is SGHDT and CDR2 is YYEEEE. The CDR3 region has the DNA TGTGCCAGCAGCTTGCCCGGGGAAGAGACCCAGTACTTC. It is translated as CASSLPGEETQYF.

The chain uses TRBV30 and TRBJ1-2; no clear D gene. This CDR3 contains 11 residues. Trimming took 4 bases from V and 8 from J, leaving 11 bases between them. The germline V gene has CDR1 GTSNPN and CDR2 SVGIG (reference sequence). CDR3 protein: CAWNLGRGYTF. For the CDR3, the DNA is TGTGCCTGGAACCTAGGGAGGGGCTACACCTTC.

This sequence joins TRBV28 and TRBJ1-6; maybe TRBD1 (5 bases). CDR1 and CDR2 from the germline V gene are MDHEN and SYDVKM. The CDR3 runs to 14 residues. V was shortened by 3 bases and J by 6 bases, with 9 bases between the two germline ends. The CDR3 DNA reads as TGTGCCAGCAGTTTTAGACAGAGTAATTCACCCCTCCACTTT. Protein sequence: CASSFRQSNSPLHF. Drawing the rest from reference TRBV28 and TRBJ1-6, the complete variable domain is DVKVTQSSRYLVKRTGEKVFLECVQDMDHENMFWYRQDPGLGLRLIYFSYDVKMKEKGDIPEGYSVSREKKERFSLILESASTNQTSMYLCASSFRQSNSPLHFGNGTRLTVT.

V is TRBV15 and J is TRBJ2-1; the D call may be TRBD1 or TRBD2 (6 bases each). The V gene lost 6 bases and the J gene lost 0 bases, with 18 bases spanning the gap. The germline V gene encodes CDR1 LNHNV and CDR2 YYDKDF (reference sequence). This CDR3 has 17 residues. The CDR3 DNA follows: TGTGCCACCAGTAGGGGGGCTAGCCTGAGCTCCTACAATGAGCAGTTCTTC. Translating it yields CATSRGASLSSYNEQFF.

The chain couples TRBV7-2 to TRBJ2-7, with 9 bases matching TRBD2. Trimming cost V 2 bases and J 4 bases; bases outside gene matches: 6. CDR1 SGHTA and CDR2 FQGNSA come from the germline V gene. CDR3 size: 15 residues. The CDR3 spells CASSLLAGFRYEQYF. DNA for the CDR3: TGTGCCAGCAGCTTACTAGCGGGGTTCCGTTACGAGCAGTACTTC.

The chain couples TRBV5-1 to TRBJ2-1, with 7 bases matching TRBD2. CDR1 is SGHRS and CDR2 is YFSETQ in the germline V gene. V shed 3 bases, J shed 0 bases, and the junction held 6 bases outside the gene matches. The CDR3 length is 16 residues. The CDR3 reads CASSSGASGSYNEQFF. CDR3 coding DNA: TGCGCCAGCAGCTCGGGAGCTAGCGGCTCCTACAATGAGCAGTTCTTC.

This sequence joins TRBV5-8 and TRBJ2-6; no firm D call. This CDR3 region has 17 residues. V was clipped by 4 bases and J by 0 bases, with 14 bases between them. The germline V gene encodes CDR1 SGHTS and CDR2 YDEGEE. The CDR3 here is CASSHSSDLSGANVLTF. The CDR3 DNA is TGTGCCAGCAGCCACTCATCGGACCTCTCTGGGGCCAACGTCCTGACTTTC.

CDR3 DNA: TGTGCCAGTGCTGGACATTACCAAGAGACCCAGTACTTC. This gives the protein CASAGHYQETQYF. The chain has TRBV19 and TRBJ2-5; possibly TRBD1 for D (5 bases). From germline, CDR1 is LNHDA and CDR2 SQIVND (reference sequence). The CDR3 extends over 13 amino acids. V was trimmed by 8 bases and J by 0 bases, leaving 10 bases between them.

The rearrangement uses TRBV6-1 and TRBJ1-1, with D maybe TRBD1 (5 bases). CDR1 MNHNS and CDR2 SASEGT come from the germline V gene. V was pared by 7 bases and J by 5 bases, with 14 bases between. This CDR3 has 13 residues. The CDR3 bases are TGTGCCAGCACCAGCAGGGTGTGGACTGAAGCTTTCTTT. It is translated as CASTSRVWTEAFF.